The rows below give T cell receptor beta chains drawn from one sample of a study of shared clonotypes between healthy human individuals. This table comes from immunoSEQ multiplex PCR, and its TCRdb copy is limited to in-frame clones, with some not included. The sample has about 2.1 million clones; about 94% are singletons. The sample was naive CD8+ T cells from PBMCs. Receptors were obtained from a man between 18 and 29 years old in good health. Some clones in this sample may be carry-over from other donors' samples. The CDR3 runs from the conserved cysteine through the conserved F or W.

CDR3aa: CASRKTSASKNIQYF
v_gene: TRBV27
j_gene: TRBJ2-4
len: 15

CDR3aa: CASSWFSGSYEQYF
v_gene: TRBV27
j_gene: TRBJ2-7
len: 14

CDR3aa: CASRADNKGTDTQYF
v_gene: TRBV6-4
j_gene: TRBJ2-3
len: 15

CDR3aa: CASSLPTGDYEQYF
v_gene: TRBV5-5
j_gene: TRBJ2-7
len: 14

CDR3aa: CASSSTRNTEAFF
v_gene: TRBV6-5
j_gene: TRBJ1-1
len: 13

CDR3aa: CSVDHRGLMNTEAFF
v_gene: TRBV29-1
j_gene: TRBJ1-1
len: 15

CDR3aa: CASSLTSGGYNEQFF
v_gene: TRBV5-1
j_gene: TRBJ2-1
len: 15

CDR3aa: CSTSGTGTHEQYF
v_gene: TRBV29-1
j_gene: TRBJ2-7
len: 13

CDR3aa: CATSRGLAGSINEQFF
v_gene: TRBV15
j_gene: TRBJ2-1
len: 16

CDR3aa: CTSSPREGRANTGELFF
v_gene: TRBV1
j_gene: TRBJ2-2
len: 17

CDR3aa: CAISDSAGSYNEQFF
v_gene: TRBV10-3
j_gene: TRBJ2-1
len: 15

CDR3aa: CASSEAIRGEQYF
v_gene: TRBV6-1
j_gene: TRBJ2-7
len: 13

CDR3aa: CASSTRGQYF
v_gene: TRBV9
j_gene: TRBJ2-7
len: 10

CDR3aa: CASSLGNEQFF
v_gene: TRBV7-6
j_gene: TRBJ2-1
len: 11

CDR3aa: CASSIGRRNNEQFF
v_gene: TRBV19
j_gene: TRBJ2-1
len: 14

CDR3aa: CASSPRSVAVDYGYTF
v_gene: TRBV9
j_gene: TRBJ1-2
len: 16

CDR3aa: CSVHGRATGELFF
v_gene: TRBV29-1
j_gene: TRBJ2-2
len: 13

CDR3aa: CASSFFTRTGQRSYGYTF
v_gene: TRBV28
j_gene: TRBJ1-2
len: 18

CDR3aa: CASSGWPGLASNEQFF
v_gene: TRBV6-1
j_gene: TRBJ2-1
len: 16

CDR3aa: CASSQKPGDTGELFF
v_gene: TRBV4-2
j_gene: TRBJ2-2
len: 15

CDR3aa: CASSPVDKSNTEAFF
v_gene: TRBV4-1
j_gene: TRBJ1-1
len: 15

CDR3aa: CASGYPKGEKEYF
v_gene: TRBV27
j_gene: TRBJ2-7
len: 13

CDR3aa: CASSLSLSGTGNGYTF
v_gene: TRBV28
j_gene: TRBJ1-2
len: 16

CDR3aa: CASSPVGSGNTIYF
v_gene: TRBV4-1
j_gene: TRBJ1-3
len: 14

CDR3aa: CSVGTTSGSYEQYF
v_gene: TRBV29-1
j_gene: TRBJ2-7
len: 14

CDR3aa: CAWSVVGLTGELFF
v_gene: TRBV30
j_gene: TRBJ2-2
len: 14

CDR3aa: CATQKRQETQYF
v_gene: TRBV15
j_gene: TRBJ2-5
len: 12

CDR3aa: CASSHNGGGYEIYNEQFF
v_gene: TRBV7-8
j_gene: TRBJ2-1
len: 18

CDR3aa: CASSLVFNEQFF
v_gene: TRBV7-9
j_gene: TRBJ2-1
len: 12

CDR3aa: CASSFGIEQYF
v_gene: TRBV5-1
j_gene: TRBJ2-7
len: 11

CDR3aa: CASSELGGRGSYEQYF
v_gene: TRBV28
j_gene: TRBJ2-7
len: 16

CDR3aa: CATDLRGLADTPYEQYF
v_gene: TRBV2
j_gene: TRBJ2-7
len: 17

CDR3aa: CASSLGGVTEAFF
v_gene: TRBV5-8
j_gene: TRBJ1-1
len: 13

CDR3aa: CASSLAGANEQYF
v_gene: TRBV27
j_gene: TRBJ2-7
len: 13

CDR3aa: CASSSRESYEQYF
v_gene: TRBV19
j_gene: TRBJ2-7
len: 13